The 14 T cell receptor beta chains in this list originate from one sample, sequenced in a study of tumor-infiltrating lymphocytes in primary liver carcinoma. The tissue used was unsorted bulk material of 20-30 mg. RNA and DNA were co-extracted from it with the AllPrep DNA/RNA mini kit. TCR beta cDNA came from around 0.5 ug total RNA, primed with a constant-region primer. Researchers made the TCR beta libraries by running three nested multiplex PCR rounds with slightly modified ARM-PCR. TRBV1-TRBV30 forward primers paired with a C-beta reverse primer were used in the first two PCR rounds, which ran around 10 cycles each. In TCRdb, the multiplex PCR reads were re-called with MiXCR into one record per CDR3 protein. The sample shows 150,000 to 200,000 distinct CDR3 sequences, around four fifths of them seen only once. Sequencing was carried out using tumor tissue from primary liver carcinoma. These receptor sequences come from a middle-aged man with primary liver carcinoma and hepatitis B virus infection.

Regarding this clonotype: Mismatch with germline at one junction end may stem from a read error. The V and J genes are TRBV6-5 and TRBJ1-4, with D perhaps matching TRBD1 (5 bases). The CDR3 length is 15 residues. Germline V CDR1 and CDR2: MNHEY, SVGAGI. The CDR3 DNA follows: TGTGCCAGCAGTCCACTCTTGGGGGATTCTGTAAAACTGTATTTT. Translation: CASSPLLGDSVKLYF.

Note on this clonotype: As the CDR3 is not closed by the conserved phenylalanine or tryptophan, this likely results from a read error. The rearrangement uses TRBV11-1 and TRBJ2-4, with TRBD2 matching over 8 bases. This CDR3 is 17 amino acids long. Germline-derived CDR1 and CDR2 are SGHAT and FQDESV (reference sequence). The CDR3: CAGSFPGTSRTKNIQYY. The CDR3 DNA follows: TGTGCCGGCAGCTTTCCCGGGACTAGTAGGACCAAAAACATTCAGTACTAC.

About this clonotype: No conserved phenylalanine or tryptophan is present at the end of the CDR3, so a read error is the likely explanation. The rearrangement joins TRBV29-1 to TRBJ2-2, with TRBD2 matching 10 bases. The CDR3 loop spans 16 amino acids. Germline V gene sequence: CDR1 SQVTM, CDR2 ANQGSEA. V trimming: 4 bases; J trimming: 5 bases; junction bases outside the gene matches: 10. CDR3 in amino acids: CSVAAGTSGITGELFL. The CDR3 nucleotides read TGCAGCGTTGCAGCCGGTACTAGCGGGATAACCGGGGAGCTGTTTCTT.

In its sample, this clonotype was seen many times. The chain joins TRBV5-1 to TRBJ2-7, with D possibly being TRBD2 (5 bases). Germline CDR1 SGHRS, CDR2 YFSETQ. The CDR3 extends over 15 amino acids. V was shortened by 3 bases and J by 3 bases, with 16 bases between the two germline ends. CDR3 sequence: CASSSAAGLFYEQYF. The CDR3 DNA follows: TGCGCCAGCAGCTCGGCCGCCGGACTTTTCTACGAGCAGTACTTC.

The V call is TRBV4-2, the J call TRBJ2-7; 7 bases are a match to TRBD2. V was pared by 1 base and J by 3 bases, with 6 bases of the junction left unmatched. CDR1 LGHNA and CDR2 YNFKEQ come from the germline V gene. The CDR3 sequence is 15 residues long. CDR3 protein: CASSQAPGLSYEQYF. CDR3 in DNA: TGTGCCAGCAGCCAAGCCCCGGGACTAAGCTACGAGCAGTACTTC.

On this clonotype: The junction departs from the called germline gene at one end, perhaps through a read error. The chain has TRBV4-2 and TRBJ2-1; no clear D. The germline CDR1 and CDR2 sequences are LGHNA and YNFKEQ. This CDR3 spans 11 amino acids. The CDR3, as DNA: TGTGCCAGCAGCCAAGCTTATAAGCTGTTATTC. This gives the protein CASSQAYKLLF.

About this clonotype: Possible read error: a much larger clone is one base away. The chain couples TRBV25-1 to TRBJ2-3, with 8 nucleotides matching TRBD1. CDR1 is MGHDK, CDR2 SYGVNS, per germline. V lost 7 bases, J lost 5 bases, and 8 bases stayed unmatched. The CDR3 length is 14 residues. This CDR3 reads CASISGGSVDTQYF. The DNA of the CDR3 is TGTGCCAGCATATCAGGGGGCTCGGTAGATACGCAGTATTTT.

The chain combines TRBV29-1 with TRBJ2-7; D remains unclear. The CDR3 length is 14 residues. CDR1 and CDR2 from the germline V gene are SQVTM and ANQGSEA. The ends were cut back, 5 bases at V and 1 base at J, with 15 bases in the middle. CDR3 DNA sequence: TGCAGCGTTATAGGAGATGGCAATTCCTACGAGCAGTACTTC. Its translation is CSVIGDGNSYEQYF.

CDR3 DNA: TGCAGCGTTGAAGCTAGCGACATCTACAATGAGCAGTTCTTC. It codes for CSVEASDIYNEQFF. The rearrangement uses TRBV29-1 and TRBJ2-1; weak D call: TRBD2 (6 bases). Germline V gene sequence: CDR1 SQVTM, CDR2 ANQGSEA. V lost 1 base to trimming and J lost 3 bases, with 10 bases between them. This CDR3 region has 14 residues.

The genes are TRBV20-1 and TRBJ2-7, with a weak D call TRBD2 (6 bases). This CDR3 comprises 13 residues. V lost 5 bases and J lost 2, with 13 bases in between. Germline CDR1 DFQATT, CDR2 SNEGSKA (reference sequence). The CDR3 DNA reads TGCAGTGCTGAGTCCGGGGGTACCTACGAGCAGTACTTC. It yields the protein CSAESGGTYEQYF.

This clonotype was detected only once. The junction differs from germline at one of its ends, possibly a read error. The chain is built from TRBV6-1 and TRBJ2-7; D is ambiguous. The CDR3 consists of 14 residues. Germline CDR1 and CDR2: MNHNS and SASEGT. The CDR3 sequence is CASSEAWVSYEQYF. The DNA of the CDR3 is TGTGCCAGCAGTGAAGCGTGGGTTTCCTATGAGCAGTACTTC.

CDR3 nucleotide sequence: TGTGCCAGCAGCATCGGGGGACTCCGATCCTACATTAAGCTGTTCTTC. Its translation is CASSIGGLRSYIKLFF. The chain has TRBV11-1 and TRBJ2-1, with D possibly being TRBD2 (6 bases). The V end was cut by 5 bases, the J end by 15 bases, with 29 bases between. Germline V gives CDR1 SGHAT, CDR2 FQDESV (reference sequence). This CDR3 is 16 amino acids long.

Worth noting for this clonotype: Its ends do not fully match the called genes, so a read error is possible. This rearrangement joins TRBV14 to TRBJ2-1, with 8 bases that match TRBD2. CDR1 SGHDN and CDR2 FVKESK come from the germline V gene. The CDR3 contains 16 residues. CDR3 amino acids: CTTSAVAGWVNNEHLF. CDR3 in DNA: TGTACCACCAGTGCCGTAGCGGGATGGGTAAACAATGAGCACTTATTC.

A word on this clonotype: The junction shows a germline mismatch at one end, possibly a read error. The rearrangement uses TRBV12-3 or TRBV12-4 and TRBJ2-1, with TRBD1 matching over 7 bases. The CDR3 sequence is 13 residues long. As DNA, the CDR3 is TGTACCAGCAGTCCGACAGGGCGCAATGAGCAGTTCTTC. Translated: CTSSPTGRNEQFF.